The 8 T cell receptor beta chains in this list originate from one sample, sequenced in a study of PD-1 blockade in classical Hodgkin lymphoma. Assay used: immunoSEQ multiplex PCR; TCRdb lists only in-frame clones, some missing. In the table there are some 40,000 clones, 76% of which are singletons. Each of the patients experienced relapse following autologous stem cell transplantation, and their brentuximab vedotin exposure differed. This specimen consisted of peripheral blood mononuclear cells (PBMCs), obtained at baseline. The receptors shown here come from a human donor with classical Hodgkin lymphoma.

This clone showed up just once. The chain has TRBV28 and TRBJ2-1, with D uncertain. V lost 4 bases and J 6 bases, leaving 16 bases between the germline ends. The CDR3 has 15 amino acids. Germline V CDR1 and CDR2: MDHEN, SYDVKM. CDR3 protein: CASSSLSSSGNEQFF. In DNA, the CDR3 is TGTGCCAGCAGTTCACTCTCCTCTAGTGGCAATGAGCAGTTCTTC.

V gene TRBV30 combines with J gene TRBJ2-7, with D tentatively TRBD2 (5 bases). The V and J ends lost 1 base and 0 bases respectively, with 7 bases between them. Germline CDR1 is GTSNPN and CDR2 is SVGIG (reference sequence). This CDR3 spans 13 amino acids. The CDR3 protein is CAWSAEDSYEQYF. Here the CDR3 DNA reads TGTGCCTGGAGTGCGGAGGACTCCTACGAGCAGTACTTC.

V and J are TRBV11-2 and TRBJ2-5, with unresolved D. The V end was cut by 3 bases, the J end by 5 bases, with 13 bases between. This CDR3 has 14 residues. Per germline, CDR1 SGHAT and CDR2 FQNNGV. The DNA of the CDR3 is TGTGCCAGCAGCTTCGGGCCTCTTGGGGAGACCCAGTACTTC. It specifies CASSFGPLGETQYF.

This clone was seen at least ten times. This rearrangement joins TRBV5-5 to TRBJ2-7; D is unresolved. CDR1 and CDR2 from the germline V gene are SGHKS and YYEKEE (reference sequence). The CDR3 runs to 13 residues. Trimming removed 1 base from V and 3 bases from J, with 8 bases in between. CDR3 in DNA: TGTGCCAGCAGCTTGTCTTTGGGCTACGAGCAGTACTTC. Amino acid sequence: CASSLSLGYEQYF.

This clone showed up just once. CDR3 DNA sequence: TGTGCCAGCAGTTCCAACTCCTACGAGCAGTACTTC. As protein: CASSSNSYEQYF. This sequence joins TRBV28 and TRBJ2-7, with no clear D. The V end lost 4 bases, the J end lost 0 bases, and 4 bases lay between the germline ends. Germline V gives CDR1 MDHEN, CDR2 SYDVKM. The CDR3 length is 12 residues.

In this sample, this clone turned up once. The rearrangement uses TRBV15 and TRBJ1-5, with 9 bases lining up with TRBD1. Germline V lookup: CDR1 LNHNV, CDR2 YYDKDF (reference sequence). Trimming cost V 4 bases and J 1 base; bases outside gene matches: 8. CDR3 length equals 17 residues. The CDR3 loop reads CATSNGTGSRSNQPQHF. For the CDR3, the DNA is TGTGCCACCAGCAATGGGACAGGGAGTAGGAGCAATCAGCCCCAGCATTTT.

The CDR3 nucleotides read TGTGCCAGTAGTATAGGGGGCTACGAGCAGTACTTC. Translated, it gives CASSIGGYEQYF. This rearrangement joins TRBV19 to TRBJ2-7; no reliable D call. Trimming stripped 1 base from V and 3 bases from J, with 4 bases between. The CDR3 contains 12 residues. Germline-derived CDR1 and CDR2 are LNHDA and SQIVND (reference sequence).

This chain uses TRBV6-1 with TRBJ2-5; D is unresolved. V lost 1 base, J lost 5 bases, and 14 bases lay in between. This CDR3 region has 15 residues. The germline V gene encodes CDR1 MNHNS and CDR2 SASEGT. The CDR3 reads CASSEGYGLRETQYF. The CDR3 region has the DNA TGTGCCAGCAGTGAAGGTTATGGGTTACGGGAGACCCAGTACTTC.